This T cell receptor (beta chain) was sequenced for a study of CD8 T cells in Susac syndrome. General study points: The TCR sequencing and HLA analysis in the study involved a relatively small number of individuals, as the study acknowledged.

Concerning this clonotype itself: Its antigen is unknown.

Trimming stripped 0 bases from V and 4 bases from J, with 6 bases between. The V gene's germline CDR1 is MNHEY and CDR2 SVGAGI. The CDR3 runs to 14 residues. cDNA came from 0.5 to 1 ug RNA primed by random hexamers. By means of immunoSEQ multiplex PCR, TCR beta CDR3 spanning 54 Vbeta and 13 Jbeta underwent amplification. TCRdb re-called the immunoSEQ multiplex PCR reads through MiXCR, storing one row per CDR3 protein. Seen here are around 50,000 distinct CDR3 sequences, around 92% observed once, and the top ten hold roughly 0.4%. The J gene is TRBJ2-2, the V gene TRBV6-5, with D unresolved. This clonotype originated in a human donor in good health. The sample taken for sequencing was CD8+ T cells from PBMCs. Here the CDR3 reads CASSYSEPTGELFF. Here the CDR3 DNA reads TGTGCCAGCAGTTACTCAGAGCCCACCGGGGAGCTGTTTTTT.